The entry that follows covers one T cell receptor beta chain sequence. Its antigen remains unknown. Separate from the roughly 700-subject first cohort, the roughly 120-subject validation cohort was the one that the donors belonged to. Measured with immunoSEQ multiplex PCR; TCRdb has only the in-frame clones, and not every one. The repertoire holds approximately 62,000 clones, 92% seen once, with over 1% in the top ten. Germline V CDR1 and CDR2: KGHSH, LQKENI. V was pared by 6 bases and J by 8 bases, with 12 bases of the junction left unmatched. This CDR3 is built from 15 residues. This specimen belongs to a study of cytomegalovirus exposure and HLA in healthy donors. As for the study in general: It was reported in a later analysis that the 90 to 150 validation repertoires used the same platform as the approximately 620 first-cohort repertoires.

Study-level results: The tendency of first-cohort TCR clusters to co-occur in the 120 or so validation repertoires emerged from a later analysis. Researchers catalogued approximately 170 TCR beta chains as cytomegalovirus-associated.

The V call is TRBV18, the J call TRBJ1-2, with 10 bases aligning to TRBD1. The source material was PBMCs. The receptor comes from a woman aged 18-29 years in good health and CMV-seronegative. CDR3 amino acids: CASSLNGDRGEGYTF. Here the CDR3 DNA reads TGTGCCAGCTCCCTAAACGGGGACAGGGGCGAAGGCTACACCTTC.